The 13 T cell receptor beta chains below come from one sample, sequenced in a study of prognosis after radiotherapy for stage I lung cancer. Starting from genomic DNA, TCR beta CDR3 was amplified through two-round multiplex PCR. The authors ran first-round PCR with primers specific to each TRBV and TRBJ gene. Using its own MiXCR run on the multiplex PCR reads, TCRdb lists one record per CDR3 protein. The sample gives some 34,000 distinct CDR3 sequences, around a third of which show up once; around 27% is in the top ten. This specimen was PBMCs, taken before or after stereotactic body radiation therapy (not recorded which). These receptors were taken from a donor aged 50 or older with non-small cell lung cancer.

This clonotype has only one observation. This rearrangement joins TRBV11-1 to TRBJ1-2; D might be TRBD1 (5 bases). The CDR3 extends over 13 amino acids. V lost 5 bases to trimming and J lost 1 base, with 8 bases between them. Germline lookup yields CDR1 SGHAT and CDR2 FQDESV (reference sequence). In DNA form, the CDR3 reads TGTGCCAGCAGCCTAGGGGTTAACTATGGCTACACCTTC. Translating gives CASSLGVNYGYTF.

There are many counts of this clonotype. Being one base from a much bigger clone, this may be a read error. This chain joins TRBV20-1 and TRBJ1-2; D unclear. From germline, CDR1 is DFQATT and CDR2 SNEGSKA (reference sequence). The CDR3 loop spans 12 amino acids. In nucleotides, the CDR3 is TGCAGTACTAGAAAAGACAACTATGGCTACACCTTC. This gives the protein CSTRKDNYGYTF.

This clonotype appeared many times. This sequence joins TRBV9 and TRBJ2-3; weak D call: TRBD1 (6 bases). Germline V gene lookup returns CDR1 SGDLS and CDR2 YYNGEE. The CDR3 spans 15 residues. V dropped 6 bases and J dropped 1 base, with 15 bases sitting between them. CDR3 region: CASTNRDEGTDTQYF. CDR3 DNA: TGTGCCAGCACCAACAGGGATGAAGGCACAGATACGCAGTATTTT.

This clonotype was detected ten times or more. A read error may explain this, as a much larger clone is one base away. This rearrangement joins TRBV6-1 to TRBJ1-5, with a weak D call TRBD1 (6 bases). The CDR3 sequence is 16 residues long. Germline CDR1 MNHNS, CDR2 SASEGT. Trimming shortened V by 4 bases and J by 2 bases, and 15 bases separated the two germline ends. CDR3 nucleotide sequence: TGTGCCAGCAGTGGGACAGAGTGGAGGGGCAATCAGCCCCAGCATTTT. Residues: CASSGTEWRGNQPQHF.

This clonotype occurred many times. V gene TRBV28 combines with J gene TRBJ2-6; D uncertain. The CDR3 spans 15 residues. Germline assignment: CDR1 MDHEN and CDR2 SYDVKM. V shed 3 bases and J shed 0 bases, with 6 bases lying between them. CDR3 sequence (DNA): TGTGCCAGCAGTTTCACGGGCTCTGGGGCCAACGTCCTGACTTTC. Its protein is CASSFTGSGANVLTF. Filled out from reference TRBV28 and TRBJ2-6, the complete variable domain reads DVKVTQSSRYLVKRTGEKVFLECVQDMDHENMFWYRQDPGLGLRLIYFSYDVKMKEKGDIPEGYSVSREKKERFSLILESASTNQTSMYLCASSFTGSGANVLTFGAGSRLTVL.

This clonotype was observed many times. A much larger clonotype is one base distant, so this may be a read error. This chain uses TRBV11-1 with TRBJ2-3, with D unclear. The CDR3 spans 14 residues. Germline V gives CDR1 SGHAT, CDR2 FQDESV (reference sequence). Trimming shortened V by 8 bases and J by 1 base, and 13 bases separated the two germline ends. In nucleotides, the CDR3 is TGTGCCAGCCCTGGCGGCAGGCGCACAGATACGCAGTATTTT. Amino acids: CASPGGRRTDTQYF.

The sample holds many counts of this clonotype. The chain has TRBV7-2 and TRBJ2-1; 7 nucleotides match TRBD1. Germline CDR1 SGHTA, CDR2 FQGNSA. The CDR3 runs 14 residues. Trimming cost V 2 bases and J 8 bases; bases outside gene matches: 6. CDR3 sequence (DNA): TGTGCCAGCAGCTTAAGGGGGCAAGGGGATGAGCAGTTCTTC. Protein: CASSLRGQGDEQFF.

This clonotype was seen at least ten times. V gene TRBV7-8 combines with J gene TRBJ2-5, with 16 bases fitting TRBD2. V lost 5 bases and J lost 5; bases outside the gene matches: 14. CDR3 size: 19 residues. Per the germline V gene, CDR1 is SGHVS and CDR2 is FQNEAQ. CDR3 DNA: TGTGCCAGCAGCGACTACCCCGGGACTAGCGGGGGGGCCTTGGAGACCCAGTACTTC. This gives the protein CASSDYPGTSGGALETQYF.

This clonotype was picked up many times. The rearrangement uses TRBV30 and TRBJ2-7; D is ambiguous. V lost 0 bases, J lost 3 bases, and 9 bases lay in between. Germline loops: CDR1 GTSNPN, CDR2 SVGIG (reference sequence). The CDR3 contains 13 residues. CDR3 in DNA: TGTGCCTGGAGTGTCTCCACAAACTACGAGCAGTACTTC. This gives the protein CAWSVSTNYEQYF.

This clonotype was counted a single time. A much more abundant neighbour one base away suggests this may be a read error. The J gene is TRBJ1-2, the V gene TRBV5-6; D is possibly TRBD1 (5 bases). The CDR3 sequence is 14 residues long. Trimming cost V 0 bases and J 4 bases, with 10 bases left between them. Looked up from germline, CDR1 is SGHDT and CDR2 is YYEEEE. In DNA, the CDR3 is TGTGCCAGCAGCTTGGAACAGGTCCTCTATGGCTACACCTTC. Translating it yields CASSLEQVLYGYTF.

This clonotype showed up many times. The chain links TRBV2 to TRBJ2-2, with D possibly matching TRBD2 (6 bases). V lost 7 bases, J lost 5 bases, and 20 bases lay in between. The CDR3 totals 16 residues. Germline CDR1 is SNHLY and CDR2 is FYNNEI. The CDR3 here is CASKRASQTGTGELFF. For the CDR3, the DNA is TGTGCCAGCAAGCGGGCATCCCAAACAGGAACCGGGGAGCTGTTTTTT.

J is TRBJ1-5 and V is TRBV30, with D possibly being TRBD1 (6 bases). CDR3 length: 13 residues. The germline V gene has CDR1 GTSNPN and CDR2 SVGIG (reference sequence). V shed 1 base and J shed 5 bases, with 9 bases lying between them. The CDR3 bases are TGTGCCTGGAGTGAACAGGGCTATCAGCCCCAGCATTTT. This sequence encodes CAWSEQGYQPQHF. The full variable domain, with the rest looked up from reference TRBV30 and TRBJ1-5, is SQTIHQWPATLVQPVGSPLSLECTVEGTSNPNLYWYRQAAGRGLQLLFYSVGIGQISSEVPQNLSASRPQDRQFILSSKKLLLSDSGFYLCAWSEQGYQPQHFGDGTRLSIL.

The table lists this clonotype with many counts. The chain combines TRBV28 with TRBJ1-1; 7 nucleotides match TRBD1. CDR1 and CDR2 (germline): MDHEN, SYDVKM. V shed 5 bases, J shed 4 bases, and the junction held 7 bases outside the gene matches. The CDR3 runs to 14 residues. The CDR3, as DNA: TGTGCCAGCAGTCAAGGGGGCCGGGGCACTGAAGCTTTCTTT. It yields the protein CASSQGGRGTEAFF.